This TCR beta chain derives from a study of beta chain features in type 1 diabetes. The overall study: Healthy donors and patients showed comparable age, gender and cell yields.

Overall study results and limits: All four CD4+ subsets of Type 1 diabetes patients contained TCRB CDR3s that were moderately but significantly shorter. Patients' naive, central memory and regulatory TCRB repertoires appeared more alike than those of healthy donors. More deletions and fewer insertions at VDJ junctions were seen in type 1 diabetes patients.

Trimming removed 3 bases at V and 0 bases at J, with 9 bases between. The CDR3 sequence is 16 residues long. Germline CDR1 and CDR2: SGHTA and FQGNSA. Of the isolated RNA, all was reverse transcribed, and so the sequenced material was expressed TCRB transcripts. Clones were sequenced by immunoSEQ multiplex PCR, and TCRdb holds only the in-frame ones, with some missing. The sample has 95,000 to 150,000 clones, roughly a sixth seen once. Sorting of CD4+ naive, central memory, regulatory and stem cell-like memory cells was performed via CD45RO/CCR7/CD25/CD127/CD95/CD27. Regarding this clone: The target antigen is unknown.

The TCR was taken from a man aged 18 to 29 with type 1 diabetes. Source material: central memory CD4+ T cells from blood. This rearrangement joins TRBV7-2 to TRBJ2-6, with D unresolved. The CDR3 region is CASSFSADSGANVLTF. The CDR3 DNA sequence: TGTGCCAGCAGCTTCTCGGCGGACTCTGGGGCCAACGTCCTGACTTTC.